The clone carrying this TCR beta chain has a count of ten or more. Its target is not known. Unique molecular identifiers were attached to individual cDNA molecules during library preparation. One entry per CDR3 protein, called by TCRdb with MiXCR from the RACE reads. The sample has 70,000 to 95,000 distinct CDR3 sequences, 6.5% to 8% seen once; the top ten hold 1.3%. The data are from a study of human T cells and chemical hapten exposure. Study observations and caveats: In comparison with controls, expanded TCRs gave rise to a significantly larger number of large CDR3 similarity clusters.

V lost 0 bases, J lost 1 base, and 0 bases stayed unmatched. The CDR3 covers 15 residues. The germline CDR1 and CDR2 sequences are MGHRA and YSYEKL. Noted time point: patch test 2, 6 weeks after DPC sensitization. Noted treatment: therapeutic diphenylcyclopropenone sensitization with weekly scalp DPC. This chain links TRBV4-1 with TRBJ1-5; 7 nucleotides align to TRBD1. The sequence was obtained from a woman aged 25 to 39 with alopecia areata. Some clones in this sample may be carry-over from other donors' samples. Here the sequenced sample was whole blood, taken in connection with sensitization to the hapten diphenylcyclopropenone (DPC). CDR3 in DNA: TGCGCCAGCAGCCAAGAGACAGGGAGCAATCAGCCCCAGCATTTT. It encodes CASSQETGSNQPQHF.